The T cell receptor (beta chain) under discussion was sequenced for a study of CD8+ T cells in alopecia areata. For the study at large: Tofacitinib was given for 6 to 18 months, then stopped for 6 months.

TCR sequencing used cDNA made by reverse transcription of extracted RNA. Profiling relied on immunoSEQ multiplex PCR, and the TCRdb table lists in-frame clones only, not all of them. Here the sample spans 150,000 to 200,000 clones, around 60% being singletons. V was cut by 7 bases and J by 7 bases, with 19 bases left in between. The CDR3 covers 13 residues. Germline V gives CDR1 SQVTM, CDR2 ANQGSEA. Regarding this clone: The antigen remains unidentified.

Researchers gathered lesional scalp punch biopsies and peripheral blood from patients with alopecia areata. T lymphocytes (CD4+ and CD8+) were sorted from PBMCs. General observations from the study: Alopecia totalis/universalis scalp especially showed more expanded CD8+ clones than normal scalp.

The V and J genes are TRBV29-1 and TRBJ1-1, with D uncertain. The specimen comprised CD4+ T cells sorted from blood, sampled at week 0. This clonotype originated in a human donor with alopecia areata. This chain's CDR3 is CSATPIPSSEAFF. CDR3 DNA sequence: TGCAGCGCCACACCTATACCGTCAAGTGAAGCTTTCTTT.